This entry is about one T cell receptor (beta chain). Its matching antigen is unknown. Germline V gene data show CDR1 as MDHEN and CDR2 as SYDVKM. Trimming stripped 1 base from V and 1 base from J, with 14 bases between. The CDR3 totals 16 residues. In the naive CD8 group, cells lacked CD45RO and were positively selected for CCR7, so terminally differentiated effector memory CD45RA+ cells were left out. This entry is derived from a study of shared clonotypes between healthy human individuals. Study-wide results and caveats: Sorted-subset sequencing, rarefaction showed, was incomplete despite large depth. Sampling covered nothing but blood. Tissue TCR repertoires likely differ from those found in blood.

TCRdb's table, derived via immunoSEQ multiplex PCR, lists solely in-frame clones and lacks some. Here the sample spans fewer than 1 million clones, 90% to 97% being singletons. The receptor's source is a man aged 25-45 years in good health. Source material: naive CD8+ T cells sorted from blood. V is TRBV28 and J is TRBJ2-7; a weak D match, TRBD1 (6 bases). CDR3 protein: CASSLYAGAESYEQYF. Here the CDR3 DNA reads TGTGCCAGCAGTTTATATGCAGGGGCCGAATCCTACGAGCAGTACTTC.